The 23 T cell receptor beta chains presented below share a single source sample, sequenced in a study of radiotherapy plus CTLA-4 blockade in lung cancer. Using immunoSEQ multiplex PCR, the repertoire was profiled, and TCRdb retains in-frame clones only, with some absent. The repertoire holds 80,000 to 100,000 clones, 88% seen once, with 4.9% in the top ten. The material was peripheral blood, obtained from a patient treated with radiotherapy plus ipilimumab. Receptor source: a human donor with non-small cell lung cancer that progressed on radiotherapy plus ipilimumab.

The chain uses TRBV19 and TRBJ2-5; 8 bases are shared with TRBD2. This CDR3 contains 15 residues. CDR1 is LNHDA, CDR2 SQIVND, per germline (reference sequence). V shed 7 bases and J 4 bases; nucleotides not matched to a gene: 11. The CDR3 DNA reads TGTGCCAGTACCGACCCGGGGGGGCCGGGAGAGACCCAGTACTTC. Protein product: CASTDPGGPGETQYF.

CDR3 sequence reads: CASSSTAGGAGEQYF. DNA of the CDR3: TGTGCCAGCAGTTCCACGGCAGGGGGCGCGGGGGAGCAGTACTTC. This sequence joins TRBV6-6 and TRBJ2-7; 8 bases fit TRBD1. The CDR3 has 15 amino acids. V lost 4 bases to trimming and J lost 7 bases; unmatched junction nucleotides: 12. Germline V gene lookup returns CDR1 MNHNY and CDR2 SVGAGI (reference sequence).

This clone showed up just a few times. CDR3 protein: CASSLVANSGNTIYF. In DNA form, the CDR3 reads TGCGCCAGCAGCTTGGTGGCCAACTCTGGAAACACCATATATTTT. V is TRBV5-1 and J is TRBJ1-3; D is unclear. In germline, CDR1 is SGHRS, CDR2 YFSETQ. The CDR3 loop spans 15 amino acids. With 0 bases removed from V and 0 bases from J, the gap between germline ends came to 7 bases.

The gene calls are TRBV30 and TRBJ1-4; 9 bases match TRBD1. The CDR3 totals 17 residues. After removal of 3 bases from V and 2 bases from J, the junction contained 10 bases not matched to a gene. Germline lookup yields CDR1 GTSNPN and CDR2 SVGIG (reference sequence). The CDR3 bases are TGTGCCTGGAGGACGGACAGGGGCGGCTCGACTAATGAAAAACTGTTTTTT. It codes for CAWRTDRGGSTNEKLFF.

The genes are TRBV11-3 and TRBJ2-3; the D call may be TRBD1 or TRBD2 (7 bases each). The CDR3 sequence is 16 residues long. Germline V CDR1 and CDR2: SGHNT, YENEEA. Trimming stripped 7 bases from V and 4 bases from J, with 21 bases between. The CDR3 DNA is TGTGCCAGCACCTCGACGGGCAGGGGGAGGGCAGATACGCAGTATTTT. It codes for CASTSTGRGRADTQYF.

This chain links TRBV7-9 with TRBJ2-7; 10 nucleotides align to TRBD1. The ends lost 5 bases at V and 3 bases at J; junction bases unmatched: 4. In germline, CDR1 is SEHNR, CDR2 FQNEAQ (reference sequence). This CDR3 is built from 14 residues. The CDR3 DNA reads TGTGCCAGCAGCACCGGACAGGGGGGCTACGAGCAGTACTTC. Its protein is CASSTGQGGYEQYF.

The chain links TRBV11-2 to TRBJ2-5, with 8 bases that match TRBD2. The CDR3 is 13 amino acids. The germline CDR1 and CDR2 sequences are SGHAT and FQNNGV. V dropped 8 bases and J dropped 7; count of bases not matched to a gene: 9. This CDR3 reads CASDPGGGGTQYF. Written as DNA, the CDR3 is TGTGCCAGCGACCCGGGAGGGGGGGGGACCCAGTACTTC.

This clone was recorded a few times. The rearrangement links TRBV25-1 to TRBJ2-1; 10 bases fit TRBD1. There are 15 residues in the CDR3. V gave up 2 bases and J gave up 7 bases; unmatched junction bases: 5. The germline V gene encodes CDR1 MGHDK and CDR2 SYGVNS. CDR3 sequence: CASSEEGDRGNEQFF. The CDR3 nucleotides read TGTGCCAGCAGTGAAGAGGGGGACAGGGGTAATGAGCAGTTCTTC.

V and J are TRBV15 and TRBJ1-1; 10 bases are shared with TRBD1. CDR3 length equals 18 residues. Germline V CDR1 and CDR2: LNHNV, YYDKDF (reference sequence). Trimming removed 5 bases from V and 1 base from J; junction bases left unmatched: 13. CDR3 sequence reads: CATSPRTGGVQKNTEAFF. In nucleotides, the CDR3 is TGTGCCACCAGCCCACGGACAGGGGGTGTCCAGAAGAACACTGAAGCTTTCTTT.

This rearrangement joins TRBV2 to TRBJ1-1; TRBD1 might be the D (5 bases). This CDR3 spans 13 amino acids. Germline loops: CDR1 SNHLY, CDR2 FYNNEI. V was clipped by 7 bases and J by 0 bases, with 9 bases between them. CDR3 sequence (DNA): TGTGCCAGCACACGACAGATGAACACTGAAGCTTTCTTT. Its translation is CASTRQMNTEAFF.

This chain uses TRBV10-2 with TRBJ2-2; D possibly corresponds to TRBD1 (6 bases). V was clipped by 3 bases and J by 5 bases, with 13 bases between them. This CDR3 has 15 amino acids. CDR1 and CDR2 from the germline V gene are WSHSY and SAAADI. Here the CDR3 reads CASSDLTGRTGELFF. CDR3 nucleotide sequence: TGCGCCAGCAGTGACCTTACAGGGAGAACCGGGGAGCTGTTTTTT.

The chain combines TRBV11-3 with TRBJ1-3, with 7 bases fitting TRBD1. V dropped 1 base and J dropped 3; count of bases not matched to a gene: 9. Germline V gene lookup returns CDR1 SGHNT and CDR2 YENEEA. This CDR3 has 17 residues. Here the CDR3 DNA reads TGTGCCAGCAGCTTAGGGTCGAGACAGGGCTTTGGAAACACCATATATTTT. Amino acid sequence: CASSLGSRQGFGNTIYF.

This clone was observed a handful of times. The CDR3 sequence is CASSDRAPNTEAFF. The CDR3 DNA is TGCGCCAGCAGCGACCGGGCACCTAACACTGAAGCTTTCTTT. The rearrangement joins TRBV10-2 to TRBJ1-1; no clear D gene. The germline gives CDR1 WSHSY, CDR2 SAAADI. Trimming cost V 6 bases and J 2 bases, with 13 bases left between them. CDR3 length: 14 residues.

J is TRBJ1-3 and V is TRBV19, with D maybe TRBD1 (5 bases). Trimming left V 9 bases short and J 3 bases short, with 15 bases between. Germline V gene data show CDR1 as LNHDA and CDR2 as SQIVND (reference sequence). CDR3 length: 14 amino acids. CDR3 region: CASRPGGGGNTIYF. Here the CDR3 DNA reads TGTGCCAGCCGACCCGGGGGTGGTGGAAACACCATATATTTT. The complete variable domain, with remaining parts taken from reference TRBV19 and TRBJ1-3, reads DGGITQSPKYLFRKEGQNVTLSCEQNLNHDAMYWYRQDPGQGLRLIYYSQIVNDFQKGDIAEGYSVSREKKESFPLTVTSAQKNPTAFYLCASRPGGGGNTIYFGEGSWLTVV.

V usage is TRBV9 and J usage is TRBJ2-7, with no clear D. The CDR3 spans 13 residues. Germline V gene lookup returns CDR1 SGDLS and CDR2 YYNGEE. V gave up 0 bases and J gave up 0 bases, with 4 bases separating them. CDR3 in amino acids: CASSVDISYEQYF. CDR3 DNA: TGTGCCAGCAGCGTAGATATCTCCTACGAGCAGTACTTC. The full variable domain, in which reference TRBV9 and TRBJ2-7 provide the parts outside the CDR3, is DSGVTQTPKHLITATGQRVTLRCSPRSGDLSVYWYQQSLDQGLQFLIQYYNGEERAKGNILERFSAQQFPDLHSELNLSSLELGDSALYFCASSVDISYEQYFGPGTRLTVT.

This clone came up once. The chain employs TRBV18 and TRBJ1-1; 7 positions match TRBD1. CDR1 is KGHSH, CDR2 LQKENI, per germline. There are 15 residues in the CDR3. V was pared by 4 bases and J by 2 bases, with 7 bases of the junction left unmatched. CDR3 amino acids: CASSRERGLNTEAFF. In DNA, the CDR3 is TGTGCCAGCTCACGGGAGAGGGGGCTAAACACTGAAGCTTTCTTT.

The chain employs TRBV7-9 and TRBJ2-3; maybe TRBD2 (5 bases). CDR1 and CDR2 (germline): SEHNR, FQNEAQ (reference sequence). This CDR3 comprises 16 residues. V lost 5 bases to trimming and J lost 0 bases, with 15 bases between them. The CDR3, as DNA: TGTGCCAGCAGCCTGCTGGCGGGCATCAGCACAGATACGCAGTATTTT. The encoded protein is CASSLLAGISTDTQYF.

The chain links TRBV27 to TRBJ1-1; possibly TRBD1 for D (5 bases). This CDR3 has 15 residues. Trimming pared 4 bases from V and 1 base from J, leaving 13 bases between. The germline gives CDR1 MNHEY, CDR2 SMNVEV (reference sequence). The CDR3 nucleotides read TGTGCCAGCAGTTCAACTGGGGGTACGAACACTGAAGCTTTCTTT. This codes for CASSSTGGTNTEAFF.

The chain joins TRBV6-5 to TRBJ1-2, with 7 bases identical to TRBD1. This CDR3 comprises 14 residues. V gave up 6 bases and J gave up 8 bases; unmatched junction bases: 12. Germline V gene lookup returns CDR1 MNHEY and CDR2 SVGAGI. The CDR3 reads CASSLDRVLQGYTF. The CDR3, as DNA: TGTGCCAGCAGCCTCGACAGGGTTCTTCAGGGCTACACCTTC.

The chain uses TRBV6-1 and TRBJ2-2, with TRBD2 identical over 8 bases. Unmatched junction bases numbered 11, after V lost 11 bases and J lost 6 bases. The CDR3 length is 14 residues. Germline V gene sequence: CDR1 MNHNS, CDR2 SASEGT. CDR3 nucleotide sequence: TGTGCCTACGGGAGGGAGGGCCGGTCCGGGGAGCTGTTTTTT. This translates into CAYGREGRSGELFF.

The V and J genes are TRBV6-5 and TRBJ2-1; TRBD2 aligns across 13 bases. V was clipped by 2 bases and J by 7 bases; unmatched bases: 5. The germline V gene has CDR1 MNHEY and CDR2 SVGAGI. There are 16 residues in the CDR3. CDR3 nucleotides: TGTGCCAGCAGTTACCCGGGACTAGCGGGACCTAATGAGCAGTTCTTC. Its translation is CASSYPGLAGPNEQFF.

This clone has only a few counts. The rearrangement joins TRBV27 to TRBJ2-2; maybe TRBD1 (5 bases). CDR1 is MNHEY and CDR2 is SMNVEV in the germline V gene (reference sequence). This CDR3 has 15 residues. Trimming cost V 6 bases and J 2 bases, with 13 bases left between them. Written as DNA, the CDR3 is TGTGCCAGCAGAGATAGGGGCCGAAACACCGGGGAGCTGTTTTTT. It translates to CASRDRGRNTGELFF.

This clone was detected once. This chain links TRBV5-1 with TRBJ2-5; the match to TRBD2 covers 10 bases. CDR3 length: 16 residues. J lost 5 bases, V lost 4 bases, and 11 bases had no gene match. Germline values: CDR1 SGHRS, CDR2 YFSETQ. Here the CDR3 DNA reads TGCGCCAGCAGCGTGACCCTAGCGGGAGTTTCGGAGACCCAGTACTTC. Amino acid sequence: CASSVTLAGVSETQYF.